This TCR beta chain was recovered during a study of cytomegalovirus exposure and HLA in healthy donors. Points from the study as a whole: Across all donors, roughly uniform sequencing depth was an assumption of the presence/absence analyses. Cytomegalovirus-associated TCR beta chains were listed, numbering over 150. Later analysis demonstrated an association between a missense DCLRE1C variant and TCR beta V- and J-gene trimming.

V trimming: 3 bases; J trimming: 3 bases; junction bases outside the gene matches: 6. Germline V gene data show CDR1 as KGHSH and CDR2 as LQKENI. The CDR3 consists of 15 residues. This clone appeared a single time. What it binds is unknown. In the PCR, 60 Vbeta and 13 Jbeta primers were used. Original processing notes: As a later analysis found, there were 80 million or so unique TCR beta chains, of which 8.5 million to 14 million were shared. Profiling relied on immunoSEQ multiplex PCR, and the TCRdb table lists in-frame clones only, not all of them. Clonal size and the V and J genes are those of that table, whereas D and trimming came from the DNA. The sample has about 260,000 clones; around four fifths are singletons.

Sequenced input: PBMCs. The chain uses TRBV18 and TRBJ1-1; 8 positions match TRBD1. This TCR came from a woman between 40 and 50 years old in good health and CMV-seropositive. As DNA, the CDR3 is TGTGCCAGCTCACCGTTGCCGACAGGGGACACTGAAGCTTTCTTT. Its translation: CASSPLPTGDTEAFF.